The sequence of this T cell receptor (beta chain) was determined in a study of T cells expressing NK-cell markers. About the research overall: Sorted CD3+CD56-NKG2C+, CD3+CD56+NKG2C- and CD3+CD56+NKG2C+ T cells were the source of the TCR beta repertoires. Seven of the eight sequenced donors were classified as HCMV-seropositive, and one was classified as seronegative.

Study-wide results and limits: Once again these clonotypes came out on top in the CD3+CD56-NKG2C+ fraction of four donors.

Making the TCR beta cDNA relied on 5'RACE template switching with UMIs. TCRdb reprocessed the 5' RACE reads and keeps a single row for each CDR3 protein, giving no DNA. In total, the table holds about 450,000 distinct CDR3 sequences. With regard to this clonotype: Its specificity is not known.

The receptor was isolated from a woman aged 18 to 75 in good health. The sequencing sample was made of blood T cells: a sorted CD56 or NKG2C T cell subset, CD4+ or CD8+ T cells, or bulk PBMC T cells (not recorded which).

This CDR3 reads CASSRLVPGDTDTQYF. This chain joins TRBV4-3 and TRBJ2-3; TCRdb calls TRBD1, which cannot be checked without DNA. This CDR3 has 16 residues. CDR1 LGHNA and CDR2 YSLEER come from the germline V gene.